The TCR beta chain described here comes from a study of shared clonotypes between healthy human individuals. A remark on this clone: Its target is not known.

Study-level results: Around 5% of naive CD4 clonotypes were shared across a few donors.

Over several immunoSEQ plates, each subset's genomic DNA was distributed in even portions. Tens of thousands of T cell genomes, or approximately 0.2 ug DNA, went into the sorted-subset replicate PCRs. The protocol was immunoSEQ multiplex PCR, while the TCRdb copy is restricted to in-frame clones and leaves out a portion. The sample comprises fewer than 1.6 million clones, approximately 98.5% of which are singletons, and 0.36% rests with the top ten. Healthy adults negative for HIV, lacking recent acute infections or vaccinations, served as donors. This receptor was obtained from a man aged 25-45 years in good health. What was sequenced was naive CD4+ T cells sorted from blood. Sample subset: CD45RA+ positively selected.

The CDR3 loop is CASSQAVFKGSGANVLTF. For the CDR3, the DNA is TGCGCCAGCAGCCAAGCCGTCTTCAAGGGTTCTGGGGCCAACGTCCTGACTTTC. J is TRBJ2-6 and V is TRBV4-3; D remains ambiguous. The CDR3 spans 18 residues. The V gene lost 1 base and the J gene lost 1 base, with 14 bases spanning the gap. Germline lookup yields CDR1 LGHNA and CDR2 YSLEER.